This T cell receptor (beta chain) was profiled in a study of blood T cell repertoires in COVID-19. The assay was immunoSEQ multiplex PCR, and TCRdb's table has in-frame clones only and misses some. The sample has 250,000 to 300,000 clones; approximately 84% are singletons. J was trimmed by 4 bases and V by 3 bases; bases with no gene match: 9. Germline V lookup: CDR1 MGHDK, CDR2 SYGVNS. The CDR3 consists of 16 residues. Clinical history as reported by participants underpinned cohort assignment. The V gene is TRBV25-1, the J gene TRBJ1-5; TRBD1 matches at 7 bases. Sequencing was carried out using PBMCs or T cells enriched from blood (not recorded which). The receptor's source is a man aged 18 to 30 who had recovered from COVID-19. DNA of the CDR3: TGTGCCAGCAGTGATTCGCGACAGGGAAGAAATCAGCCCCAGCATTTT. Protein product: CASSDSRQGRNQPQHF.